The clone carrying this TCR beta chain was seen a handful of times. Antigen unknown. With constant-segment primers, 5'RACE yielded cDNA libraries of TCR alpha and TCR beta that carried sample barcodes and UMIs. TCRdb called the 5' RACE reads again in MiXCR, with one record for every CDR3 protein. The top ten hold 20% to 25% of the sample, which has around 340,000 distinct CDR3 sequences, around an eighth seen once. Germline V lookup: CDR1 SGHRS, CDR2 YFSETQ. V shed 1 base and J shed 1 base, with 13 bases lying between them. This CDR3 has 16 amino acids. The data were taken from a study of T-cell memory formation after mild COVID-19. Regarding the study as a whole: A second wave expanding day 15 to 37 was CD4+-biased; contracting clones were balanced.

Input material: PBMCs or a T cell subset sorted from them (not recorded which). V and J are TRBV5-1 and TRBJ2-3; D gene uncertain. The sequence came from a man between 18 and 29 years old who had mild COVID-19 (a few samples of this study predate the infection). Cell type and time point are not known. CDR3 in amino acids: CASSLRAAHGTDTQYF. The DNA for the CDR3 is TGCGCCAGCAGCTTGAGGGCAGCCCATGGCACAGATACGCAGTATTTT.